These T cell receptor beta chains were read from a single sample in a study of cytomegalovirus exposure and HLA in healthy donors. Profiling relied on immunoSEQ multiplex PCR, and the TCRdb table lists in-frame clones only, not all of them. There are over 150,000 clones in the sample; 68% occur only once, and approximately 1.3% lies in the top ten. The source material was PBMCs. The source is a man aged 50-59 years in good health and CMV-seronegative. CDR3s leave out the opening cysteine and the closing phenylalanine or tryptophan. The D gene is left open where the match is weak.

>NA|TRBV28|TRBJ2-7
ASGLAYEQY
>NA|TRBV5-1|TRBJ2-2
ASSPRLGQGNTGELF
>TRBD2|TRBV5-1|TRBJ2-1
ASSLGSSGGYEQF
>NA|TRBV19|TRBJ2-6
ASTESGANVLT
>TRBD1|TRBV28|TRBJ2-5
ASSQRTGGFGLETQY
>TRBD1|TRBV5-1|TRBJ2-7
ASQLEGTGLYEQY
>TRBD1|TRBV7-9|TRBJ1-1
ASSPLVDRDYTEAF
>TRBD2|TRBV5-4|TRBJ2-5
ASSLVGGLAQETQY
>TRBD2|TRBV5-4|TRBJ2-3
ASSPGGAGGPSGTDTQY
>NA|TRBV2|TRBJ2-2
ASRVQMNTGELF
>TRBD2|TRBV28|TRBJ2-5
ASSLFSGGALKETQY
>TRBD2|TRBV18|TRBJ2-3
ASSPPSAGADTQY
>TRBD2|TRBV7-9|TRBJ2-1
ASSPKTSGAYNEQF
>TRBD1|TRBV11-1|TRBJ2-7
ASSYGQGPYYEQY
>TRBD1|TRBV18|TRBJ1-1
ASSRPGQGVRTEAF
>NA|TRBV4-1|TRBJ1-1
ASSQEPPGGHTEAF
>NA|TRBV29-1|TRBJ1-2
SVEGAASYGYT
>NA|TRBV15|TRBJ1-5
ATSRDRGSQPQH
>NA|TRBV2|TRBJ1-6
ASTRSSYNSPLH
>TRBD2|TRBV5-4|TRBJ2-3
ASSPLAGRADTQY
>NA|TRBV5-1|TRBJ1-1
ASSLAGVGTEAF
>NA|TRBV2|TRBJ1-4
ASSEGAGNEKLF
>NA|TRBV5-6|TRBJ2-3
ASSLWQGTDTQY
>TRBD1|TRBV11-2|TRBJ2-5
ASSFLGGGLGETQY
>NA|TRBV6-1|TRBJ1-5
ASSEQGRGNQPQH
>TRBD2|TRBV7-2|TRBJ2-1
ASSSTSGAYNEQF
>NA|TRBV19|TRBJ1-2
ASSIGGANYGYT